The clone carrying this TCR beta chain has just a few counts. The data were obtained in a study of blood T cells in healthy people across ages. Through a sample-barcoded 5' primer and a J-beta primer mix, a second PCR was run for roughly 6 to 11 cycles. A template-switch adaptor with 12 random nucleotides tagged each cDNA molecule. TCRdb redid the calling of the 5' RACE reads with MiXCR, one entry per CDR3 protein. The sample has 1.5 million to 2 million distinct CDR3 sequences, 34% seen once; the top ten hold about 11%. After removal of 4 bases from V and 6 bases from J, the junction contained 6 bases not matched to a gene. The CDR3 has 15 amino acids. Germline CDR1 and CDR2: MNHEY and SVGAGI.

The clonotype comes from a woman in her thirties in good health. The V call is TRBV6-5, the J call TRBJ2-3, with 11 bases lining up with TRBD2. The sample comprised blood. The CDR3 region has the DNA TGTGCCAGCAGTTTTAGCGGGGGGGTGCTCGATACGCAGTATTTT. It specifies CASSFSGGVLDTQYF.